This T cell receptor beta chain was profiled in a study of T cells in Graves' hyperthyroidism and ophthalmopathy. This clonotype was detected ten times or more. TCR beta CDR3 sequences were amplified from RNA transcripts. Carried out on the TCR CDR3, a first-round RT-PCR used the HTBI primer set. TCRdb reanalysed the multiplex PCR reads using MiXCR and keeps one entry per CDR3 protein. This table holds 500,000 to 750,000 distinct CDR3 sequences, 14% found once. From germline, CDR1 is SGHAT and CDR2 FQNNGV. Trimming stripped 5 bases from V and 0 bases from J, with 8 bases between. The CDR3 covers 14 residues.

The sample was blood. The clonotype was recovered from a woman younger than 30 with Graves' ophthalmopathy. The rearrangement uses TRBV11-2 and TRBJ2-1; D unclear. The CDR3 DNA reads TGTGCCAGCAGCCCCAAGCCCTCCTACAATGAGCAGTTCTTC. Protein product: CASSPKPSYNEQFF.